A single sample is the source of the 26 T cell receptor beta chains below, sequenced in a study of blood T cell repertoires in COVID-19. The assay was immunoSEQ multiplex PCR, and TCRdb's table has in-frame clones only and misses some. Counted here are tens of thousands of clones, over 65% occurring once; the ten biggest clones make up 12%. The sample consisted of peripheral blood. The receptors come from a human donor in a cohort sampled during active COVID-19.

J is TRBJ1-1 and V is TRBV28; D ambiguous. The germline CDR1 and CDR2 sequences are MDHEN and SYDVKM. V was clipped by 4 bases and J by 1 base, with 16 bases between them. CDR3 length equals 16 residues. For the CDR3, the DNA is TGTGCCAGCAGTTCCCCAGGCCTCGGTCGGAACACTGAAGCTTTCTTT. This codes for CASSSPGLGRNTEAFF.

CDR3: CASSPRDREYTGELFF. In DNA form, the CDR3 reads TGTGCCAGCAGCCCCCGGGACAGAGAGTACACCGGGGAGCTGTTTTTT. The J gene is TRBJ2-2, the V gene TRBV25-1; TRBD1 agrees at 7 bases. This CDR3 is built from 16 residues. Looked up from germline, CDR1 is MGHDK and CDR2 is SYGVNS. The trim removed 6 bases at V and 3 bases at J, leaving 10 bases unmatched.

The chain carries TRBV29-1 and TRBJ2-1; TRBD2 aligns across 8 bases. Per germline, CDR1 SQVTM and CDR2 ANQGSEA. The ends lost 8 bases at V and 7 bases at J; junction bases unmatched: 10. CDR3 size: 13 residues. The CDR3, as DNA: TGCAGCTCAAGGAGCGGGAGAAATAATGAGCAGTTCTTC. Translating gives CSSRSGRNNEQFF.

The chain recombines TRBV2 with TRBJ2-3, with 8 bases matching TRBD1. The CDR3 runs to 17 residues. Germline CDR1 is SNHLY and CDR2 is FYNNEI. V was clipped by 8 bases and J by 5 bases; unmatched bases: 18. The CDR3 DNA is TGTGCCAGCTGCATTGTACGGGCAGGGGGCGCGGGAGATACGCAGTATTTT. Its translation is CASCIVRAGGAGDTQYF.

This rearrangement joins TRBV15 to TRBJ2-2, with 7 bases that match TRBD1. Germline CDR1 reads LNHNV; CDR2 reads YYDKDF (reference sequence). The junction had 7 bases not matched to a gene; V was cut back by 9 bases and J by 3 bases. CDR3 length equals 14 residues. The DNA for the CDR3 is TGTGCCACGGAGTCCGGGACAGACACCGGGGAGCTGTTTTTT. This translates into CATESGTDTGELFF. Full variable domain (outside the CDR3, taken from reference TRBV15 and TRBJ2-2): DAMVIQNPRYQVTQFGKPVTLSCSQTLNHNVMYWYQQKSSQAPKLLFHYYDKDFNNEADTPDNFQSRRPNTSFCFLDIRSPGLGDTAMYLCATESGTDTGELFFGEGSRLTVL.

The gene calls are TRBV27 and TRBJ1-5; D unclear. The V end was cut by 6 bases, the J end by 3 bases, with 12 bases between. Germline V gene lookup returns CDR1 MNHEY and CDR2 SMNVEV (reference sequence). This CDR3 region has 14 residues. The CDR3 bases are TGTGCCAGCAGGCCAAACAGATTCAATCAGCCCCAGCATTTT. Encoded protein: CASRPNRFNQPQHF.

The V call is TRBV11-3, the J call TRBJ2-3; 10 nucleotides align to TRBD2. Germline trimming cut 5 bases from V and 5 bases from J; bases unmatched to any gene: 13. Germline CDR1 reads SGHNT; CDR2 reads YENEEA. There are 17 residues in the CDR3. Here the CDR3 DNA reads TGTGCCAGCAGCCCAAGGGGCTGTACTAGCGGGATAGATACGCAGTATTTT. Translating gives CASSPRGCTSGIDTQYF.

V gene TRBV3-1 (or the pseudogene TRBV3-2) combines with J gene TRBJ2-2; TRBD2 agrees at 7 bases. The CDR3 runs 16 residues. V dropped 0 bases and J dropped 6; count of bases not matched to a gene: 7. Germline values: CDR1 LGHDT, CDR2 YNNKEL (reference sequence). This CDR3 is CASSQDWRGFAGELFF. CDR3 nucleotide sequence: TGTGCCAGCAGCCAAGATTGGCGGGGGTTCGCCGGGGAGCTGTTTTTT.

The chain carries TRBV5-8 and TRBJ2-7; D possibly corresponds to TRBD2 (6 bases). The CDR3 sequence is 16 residues long. From germline, CDR1 is SGHTS and CDR2 YDEGEE. V lost 1 base to trimming and J lost 4 bases, with 18 bases between them. The CDR3 nucleotides are TGTGCCAGCAGCTTGCCGGGGGACCCCACCGGGTACGAGCAGTACTTC. Protein product: CASSLPGDPTGYEQYF.

This clone has just one count. This chain uses TRBV5-1 with TRBJ2-7; D perhaps matches TRBD2 (5 bases). Germline CDR1 SGHRS, CDR2 YFSETQ. Trimming pared 4 bases from V and 5 bases from J, leaving 10 bases between. CDR3 length: 12 amino acids. The CDR3 DNA reads as TGCGCCAGCAGCCATCTCGGGGACGAGCAGTACTTC. It encodes CASSHLGDEQYF.

The chain employs TRBV6-6 and TRBJ2-1; 14 nucleotides match TRBD2. This CDR3 spans 16 amino acids. Trimming at V came to 6 bases and at J to 8 bases, leaving 9 bases not matched to a gene. The germline gives CDR1 MNHNY, CDR2 SVGAGI (reference sequence). The CDR3 sequence: CASSPSPGLAGDEQFF. CDR3 DNA sequence: TGTGCCAGCAGCCCCTCCCCGGGACTAGCGGGAGATGAGCAGTTCTTC.

The chain links TRBV5-1 to TRBJ2-7; TRBD2 matches at 10 bases. This CDR3 is built from 14 residues. The J segment lost 4 bases and the V segment lost 3 bases, leaving 4 bases of the junction unmatched. CDR1 SGHRS and CDR2 YFSETQ come from the germline V gene. The CDR3 coding sequence is TGCGCCAGCAGCTCCTCTAGCGGGAGTTACGAGCAGTACTTC. It translates to CASSSSSGSYEQYF.

This clone was recorded once. The chain combines TRBV20-1 with TRBJ2-7, with TRBD2 matching 13 bases. Germline V gene data show CDR1 as DFQATT and CDR2 as SNEGSKA (reference sequence). Trimming took 6 bases from V and 3 from J; bases not matched to a gene: 14. The CDR3 sequence is 17 residues long. CDR3 in amino acids: CSASRARRTSGSYEQYF. Here the CDR3 DNA reads TGCAGTGCAAGTCGGGCGAGGAGGACTAGCGGGAGCTACGAGCAGTACTTC.

This clone was found a few times. The chain joins TRBV30 to TRBJ1-1, with D uncertain. The V end lost 2 bases, the J end lost 3 bases, and 10 bases lay between the germline ends. Germline V lookup: CDR1 GTSNPN, CDR2 SVGIG (reference sequence). The length of the CDR3 is 13 residues. The CDR3 protein is CAWSRGLDTEAFF. In DNA, the CDR3 is TGTGCCTGGAGTCGAGGCCTGGACACTGAAGCTTTCTTT.

V is TRBV6-5 and J is TRBJ2-1; D is possibly TRBD2 (5 bases). Trimming stripped 11 bases from V and 3 bases from J, with 14 bases between. CDR1 MNHEY and CDR2 SVGAGI come from the germline V gene. CDR3 size: 13 residues. DNA for the CDR3: TGTGCCTGCCTCCCCGGACTCTACAATGAGCAGTTCTTC. The encoded protein is CACLPGLYNEQFF.

V gene TRBV28 combines with J gene TRBJ2-3; unclear D gene. Trimming left V 6 bases short and J 3 bases short, with 16 bases between. CDR3 length: 15 amino acids. In germline, CDR1 is MDHEN, CDR2 SYDVKM. The CDR3 region has the DNA TGTGCCAGCAGGCGCCGAATTGTCAGGACAGATACGCAGTATTTT. It encodes CASRRRIVRTDTQYF.

This chain joins TRBV7-3 and TRBJ1-1; D ambiguous. V lost 5 bases, J lost 5 bases, and 15 bases lay in between. The CDR3 covers 14 residues. Germline values: CDR1 SGHTA, CDR2 FQGTGA. The CDR3 reads CASSKEGLGTEAFF. CDR3 DNA: TGTGCCAGCAGCAAAGAGGGATTGGGGACTGAAGCTTTCTTT.

The V gene is TRBV19, the J gene TRBJ2-1, with D maybe TRBD1 (6 bases). The CDR3 contains 14 residues. Germline V CDR1 and CDR2: LNHDA, SQIVND (reference sequence). V was cut by 0 bases and J by 9 bases, with 12 bases left in between. The CDR3 DNA sequence: TGTGCCAGTAGTATAGATTCCGGCAGGGGTGAGCAGTTCTTC. Protein sequence: CASSIDSGRGEQFF.

The chain links TRBV6-1 to TRBJ1-3; 9 nucleotides agree with TRBD1. The V and J ends lost 3 bases and 4 bases, in that order; junction bases with no gene match: 7. The CDR3 sequence is 16 residues long. CDR1 is MNHNS, CDR2 SASEGT, per germline. The CDR3 nucleotides read TGTGCCAGCAGTGACCGGACAGGGGAAGGAGGAAACACCATATATTTT. Amino acid sequence: CASSDRTGEGGNTIYF.

Here the CDR3 DNA reads TGTGCCAGCAGCCTCCTAGGGACAGGGACTGACAATGAGCAGTTCTTC. Protein: CASSLLGTGTDNEQFF. The rearrangement links TRBV14 to TRBJ2-1, with 9 bases aligning to TRBD1. CDR3 length equals 16 residues. The V and J ends lost 4 bases and 5 bases, in that order; junction bases with no gene match: 9. CDR1 SGHDN and CDR2 FVKESK come from the germline V gene.

This clone is a singleton in its sample. V gene TRBV5-6 combines with J gene TRBJ1-4; possibly TRBD1 for D (5 bases). The germline CDR1 and CDR2 sequences are SGHDT and YYEEEE. This CDR3 has 14 amino acids. Trimming stripped 4 bases from V and 8 bases from J, with 15 bases between. The chain's CDR3 is CASSTGLKGEKLFF. DNA of the CDR3: TGTGCCAGCAGCACGGGTTTAAAGGGGGAAAAACTGTTTTTT.

The gene calls are TRBV3-1 (or the pseudogene TRBV3-2) and TRBJ1-1; D gene ambiguous. The V and J ends lost 6 bases and 3 bases respectively, with 5 bases between them. Germline values: CDR1 LGHDT, CDR2 YNNKEL (reference sequence). The CDR3 is made up of 11 amino acids. This CDR3 is CASRRDTEAFF. CDR3 nucleotide sequence: TGTGCCAGCAGGAGGGACACTGAAGCTTTCTTT.

The chain uses TRBV28 and TRBJ2-4, with TRBD1 matching 9 bases. The CDR3 runs to 20 residues. Germline-derived CDR1 and CDR2 are MDHEN and SYDVKM. J was trimmed by 0 bases and V by 3 bases; bases with no gene match: 15. The CDR3 sequence is CASSFSGQGAIAVAKNIQYF. CDR3 coding DNA: TGTGCCAGCAGTTTTTCGGGACAGGGCGCTATAGCGGTAGCCAAAAACATTCAGTACTTC.

The rearrangement uses TRBV7-2 and TRBJ2-7; the match to TRBD2 covers 9 bases. The V and J ends lost 1 base and 5 bases, in that order; junction bases with no gene match: 6. Germline V gives CDR1 SGHTA, CDR2 FQGNSA. The CDR3 length is 15 residues. Here the CDR3 DNA reads TGTGCCAGCAGCTTAGGGCGGGAGGGTCCCCACGAGCAGTACTTC. Translated: CASSLGREGPHEQYF.

The chain recombines TRBV5-6 with TRBJ1-5; D is perhaps TRBD1 (5 bases). Trimming left V 3 bases short and J 3 bases short, with 13 bases between. CDR1 and CDR2 (germline): SGHDT, YYEEEE. This CDR3 has 15 amino acids. The CDR3 loop is CASSWADSYNQPQHF. CDR3 nucleotide sequence: TGTGCCAGCAGCTGGGCTGACAGTTACAATCAGCCCCAGCATTTT.

J is TRBJ2-3 and V is TRBV5-1, with 10 bases aligning to TRBD1. This CDR3 region has 16 residues. Germline trimming cut 4 bases from V and 2 bases from J; bases unmatched to any gene: 7. Germline V lookup: CDR1 SGHRS, CDR2 YFSETQ. The CDR3 DNA reads as TGCGCCAGCAGCACCGGACAGGGGGGATTCACAGATACGCAGTATTTT. Its translation is CASSTGQGGFTDTQYF.